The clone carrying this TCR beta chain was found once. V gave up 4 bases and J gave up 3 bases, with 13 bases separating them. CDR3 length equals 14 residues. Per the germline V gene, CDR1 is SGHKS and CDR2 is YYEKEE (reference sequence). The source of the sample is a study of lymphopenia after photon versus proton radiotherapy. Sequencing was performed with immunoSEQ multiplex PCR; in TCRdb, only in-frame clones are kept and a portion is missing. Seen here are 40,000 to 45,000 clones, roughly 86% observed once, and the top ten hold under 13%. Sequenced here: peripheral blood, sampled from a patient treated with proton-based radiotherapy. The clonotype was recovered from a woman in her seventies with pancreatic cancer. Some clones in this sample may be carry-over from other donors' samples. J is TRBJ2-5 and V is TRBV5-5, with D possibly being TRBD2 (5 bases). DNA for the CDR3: TGTGCCAGCAGCCCCGTTCGGGGTAAAGAGACCCAGTACTTC. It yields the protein CASSPVRGKETQYF.